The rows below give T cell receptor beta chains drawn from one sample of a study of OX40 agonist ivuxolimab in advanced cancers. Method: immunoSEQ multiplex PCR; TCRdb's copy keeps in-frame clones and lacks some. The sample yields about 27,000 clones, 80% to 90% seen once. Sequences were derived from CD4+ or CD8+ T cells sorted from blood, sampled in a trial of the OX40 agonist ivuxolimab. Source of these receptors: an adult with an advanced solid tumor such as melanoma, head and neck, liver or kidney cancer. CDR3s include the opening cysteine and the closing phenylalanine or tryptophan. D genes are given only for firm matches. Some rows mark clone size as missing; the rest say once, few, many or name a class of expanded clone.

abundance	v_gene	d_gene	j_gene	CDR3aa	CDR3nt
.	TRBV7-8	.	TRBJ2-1	CASSISSYNEQFF	TGTGCCAGCAGCATTTCTAGCTACAATGAGCAGTTCTTC
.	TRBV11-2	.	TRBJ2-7	CASSRDLTYEQYF	TGTGCCAGCAGTCGGGACCTTACCTACGAGCAGTACTTC
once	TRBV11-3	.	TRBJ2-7	CASSPTILSYEQYF	TGTGCCAGCAGCCCTACTATACTATCCTACGAGCAGTACTTC
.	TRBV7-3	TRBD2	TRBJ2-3	CASSPRGGSGKTSTDTQYF	TGTGCCAGCAGCCCCCGGGGGGGTAGCGGGAAAACTAGCACAGATACGCAGTATTTT
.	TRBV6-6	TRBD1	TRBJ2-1	CASIRDRPNEEQFF	TGTGCCAGCATTCGGGACAGACCGAATGAGGAGCAGTTCTTC
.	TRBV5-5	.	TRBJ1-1	CASSPRGDTEAFF	TGTGCCAGCAGCCCACGGGGGGACACTGAAGCTTTCTTT
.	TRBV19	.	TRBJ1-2	CASRTPGLGYGYTF	TGTGCCAGTAGGACTCCAGGGCTCGGCTATGGCTACACCTTC
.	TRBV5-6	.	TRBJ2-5	CASSFDWSGQETQYF	TGTGCCAGCAGCTTCGACTGGTCCGGGCAAGAGACCCAGTACTTC
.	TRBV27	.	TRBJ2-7	CASSLTATYEQYF	TGTGCCAGCAGTCTAACAGCTACCTACGAGCAGTACTTC
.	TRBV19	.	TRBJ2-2	CASSWVAANTGELFF	TGTGCCAGTAGTTGGGTAGCGGCGAACACCGGGGAGCTGTTTTTT
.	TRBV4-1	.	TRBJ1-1	CASSPLGEEVNTEAFF	TGCGCCAGCAGCCCCCTCGGTGAAGAAGTGAACACTGAAGCTTTCTTT
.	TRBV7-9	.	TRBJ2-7	CASSFTTYEQYF	TGTGCCAGCAGCTTCACTACCTACGAGCAGTACTTC
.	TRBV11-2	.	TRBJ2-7	CASSLAYGQPYEQYF	TGTGCCAGCAGCTTAGCTTATGGGCAGCCTTACGAGCAGTACTTC
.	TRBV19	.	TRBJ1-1	CASSWGSRMNTEAFF	TGTGCCAGTAGCTGGGGGTCCCGGATGAACACTGAAGCTTTCTTT
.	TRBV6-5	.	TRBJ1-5	CASSYSRGQGQPQHF	TGTGCCAGCAGTTACTCGAGAGGGCAAGGACAGCCCCAGCATTTT
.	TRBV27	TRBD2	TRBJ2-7	CASSPPLAGGFVEQYF	TGTGCCAGCAGTCCTCCCCTAGCGGGGGGGTTCGTCGAGCAGTACTTC
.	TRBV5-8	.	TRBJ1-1	CASSQGAGDTEAFF	TGTGCCAGCAGCCAAGGGGCGGGCGACACTGAAGCTTTCTTT
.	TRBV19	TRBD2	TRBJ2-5	CASSLRDGAGEETQYF	TGTGCCAGTAGCCTCCGGGACGGAGCGGGGGAAGAGACCCAGTACTTC
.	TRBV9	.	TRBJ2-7	CASSPQGGYEQYF	TGTGCCAGTAGCCCACAAGGAGGCTACGAGCAGTACTTC
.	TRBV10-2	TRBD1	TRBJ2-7	CASSLTGGRNEQYF	TGCGCCAGCAGCTTGACAGGGGGAAGAAACGAGCAGTACTTC
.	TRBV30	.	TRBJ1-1	CAWSLGWTEAFF	TGTGCCTGGAGTCTAGGGTGGACTGAAGCTTTCTTT
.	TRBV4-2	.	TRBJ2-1	CASSPRPLTRDEQFF	TGTGCCAGCAGCCCCAGACCTTTGACCAGGGATGAGCAGTTCTTC
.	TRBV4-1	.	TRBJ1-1	CASSASRGANTEAFF	TGCGCCAGCAGCGCCTCCAGGGGCGCGAACACTGAAGCTTTCTTT
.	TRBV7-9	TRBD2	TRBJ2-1	CATQRGNEQFF	TGTGCCACCCAGCGGGGGAATGAGCAGTTCTTC
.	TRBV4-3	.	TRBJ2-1	CASSHANRPYNEQFF	TGCGCCAGCAGCCATGCGAACCGCCCCTACAATGAGCAGTTCTTC
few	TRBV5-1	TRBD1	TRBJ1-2	CASSTGQGGYTF	TGCGCCAGCAGCACCGGACAGGGTGGCTACACCTTC
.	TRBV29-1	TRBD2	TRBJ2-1	CSVEDGTSGYNEQFF	TGCAGCGTTGAAGATGGGACTAGCGGTTACAATGAGCAGTTCTTC
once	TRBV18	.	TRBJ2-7	CASSPGSSASSYEQYF	TGTGCCAGCTCACCAGGGTCTAGCGCGAGCTCCTACGAGCAGTACTTC